The TCR beta chain under discussion was sequenced for a study of blood T cell repertoires in COVID-19. Study-wide context: COVID-19 samples from acute and convalescent phases originated in the United States, Italy and Spain.

The CDR3 length is 16 residues. V shed 3 bases, J shed 6 bases, and the junction held 7 bases outside the gene matches. CDR1 SGHDT and CDR2 YYEEEE come from the germline V gene. In the original analysis: Using reference gene primer amplification, nucleated cell counts were estimated. The data were produced by immunoSEQ multiplex PCR, yet TCRdb's version contains in-frame clones alone and is incomplete. That table supplies the V and J calls and clone size; D and trimming were determined from the DNA. The sample carries some 130,000 clones, around 82% recorded once. Material for sequencing was peripheral blood. This sequence joins TRBV5-6 and TRBJ2-1; 12 bases are a match to TRBD2. This TCR derives from a woman younger than 45 who had recovered from COVID-19. The CDR3 region is CASSSPTSGGTNEQFF. In DNA form, the CDR3 reads TGTGCCAGCAGCTCACCGACTAGCGGGGGAACCAATGAGCAGTTCTTC. Looking up the rest from reference TRBV5-6 and TRBJ2-1 gives the full variable domain: DAGVTQSPTHLIKTRGQQVTLRCSPKSGHDTVSWYQQALGQGPQFIFQYYEEEERQRGNFPDRFSGHQFPNYSSELNVNALLLGDSALYLCASSSPTSGGTNEQFFGPGTRLTVL.